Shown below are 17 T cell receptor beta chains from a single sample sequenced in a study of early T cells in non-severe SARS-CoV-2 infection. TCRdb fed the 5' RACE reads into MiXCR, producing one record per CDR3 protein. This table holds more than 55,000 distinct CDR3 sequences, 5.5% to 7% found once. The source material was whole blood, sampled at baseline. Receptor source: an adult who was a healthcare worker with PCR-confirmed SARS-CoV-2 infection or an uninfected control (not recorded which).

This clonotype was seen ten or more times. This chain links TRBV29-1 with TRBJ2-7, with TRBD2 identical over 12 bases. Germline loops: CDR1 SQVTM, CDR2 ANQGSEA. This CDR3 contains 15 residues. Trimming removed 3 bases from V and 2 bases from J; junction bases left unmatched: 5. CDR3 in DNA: TGCAGCGTTGACGGACTAGCGGGAAGCACCTACGAGCAGTACTTC. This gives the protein CSVDGLAGSTYEQYF.

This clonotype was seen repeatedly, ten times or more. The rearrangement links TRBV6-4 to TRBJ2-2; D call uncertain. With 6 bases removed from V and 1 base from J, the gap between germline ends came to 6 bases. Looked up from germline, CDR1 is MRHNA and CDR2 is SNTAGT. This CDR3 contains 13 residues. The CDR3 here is CASSDMNTGELFF. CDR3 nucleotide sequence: TGTGCCAGCAGCGACATGAACACCGGGGAGCTGTTTTTT.

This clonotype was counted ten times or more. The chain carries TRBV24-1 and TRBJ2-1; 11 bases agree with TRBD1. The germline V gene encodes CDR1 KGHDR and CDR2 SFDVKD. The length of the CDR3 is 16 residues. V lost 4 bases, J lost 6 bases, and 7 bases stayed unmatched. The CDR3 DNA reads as TGTGCCACCAGTGACCCTGGGGACAGGGGGTCCAATGAGCAGTTCTTC. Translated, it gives CATSDPGDRGSNEQFF.

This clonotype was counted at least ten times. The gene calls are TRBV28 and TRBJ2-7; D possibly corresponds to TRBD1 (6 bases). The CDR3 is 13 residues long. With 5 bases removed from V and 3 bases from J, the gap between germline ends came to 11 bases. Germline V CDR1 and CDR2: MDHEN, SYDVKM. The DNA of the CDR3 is TGTGCCAGCAGTCCCTCAGGGGTCTACGAGCAGTACTTC. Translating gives CASSPSGVYEQYF. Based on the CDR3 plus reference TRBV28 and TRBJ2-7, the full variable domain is DVKVTQSSRYLVKRTGEKVFLECVQDMDHENMFWYRQDPGLGLRLIYFSYDVKMKEKGDIPEGYSVSREKKERFSLILESASTNQTSMYLCASSPSGVYEQYFGPGTRLTVT.

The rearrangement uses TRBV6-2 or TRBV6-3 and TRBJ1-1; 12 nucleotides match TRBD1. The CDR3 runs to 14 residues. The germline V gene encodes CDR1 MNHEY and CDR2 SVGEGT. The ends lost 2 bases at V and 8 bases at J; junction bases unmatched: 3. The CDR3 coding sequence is TGTGCCAGCAGTTACGCGGGACAGGGGGCCGAAGCTTTCTTT. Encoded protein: CASSYAGQGAEAFF.

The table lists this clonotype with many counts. For the CDR3, the DNA is TGCGCCAGCAGTGGCGGGACAGGGCAAGAGACCCAGTACTTC. This translates into CASSGGTGQETQYF. The chain couples TRBV10-2 to TRBJ2-5, with 9 bases lining up with TRBD1. The CDR3 length is 14 residues. Looked up from germline, CDR1 is WSHSY and CDR2 is SAAADI. V shed 4 bases, J shed 2 bases, and the junction held 2 bases outside the gene matches.

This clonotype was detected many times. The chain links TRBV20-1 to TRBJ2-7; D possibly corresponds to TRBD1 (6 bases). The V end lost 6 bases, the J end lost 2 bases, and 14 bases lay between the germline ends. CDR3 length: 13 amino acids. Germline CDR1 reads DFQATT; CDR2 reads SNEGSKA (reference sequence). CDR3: CSAGRPGAYEQYF. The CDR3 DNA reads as TGCAGTGCCGGGCGGCCAGGGGCCTACGAGCAGTACTTC.

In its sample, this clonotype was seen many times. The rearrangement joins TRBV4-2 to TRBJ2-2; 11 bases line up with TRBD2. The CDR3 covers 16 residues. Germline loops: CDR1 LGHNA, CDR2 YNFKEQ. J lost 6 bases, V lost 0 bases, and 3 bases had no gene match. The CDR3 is CASSQDSSGRAGELFF. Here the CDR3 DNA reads TGTGCCAGCAGCCAAGATAGTAGCGGGAGGGCCGGGGAGCTGTTTTTT.

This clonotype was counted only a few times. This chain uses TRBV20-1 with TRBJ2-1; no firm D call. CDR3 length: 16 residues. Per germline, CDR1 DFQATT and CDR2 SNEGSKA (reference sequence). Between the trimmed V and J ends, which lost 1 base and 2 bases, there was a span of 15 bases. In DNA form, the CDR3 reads TGCAGTGCTAGAGTCCTTCTCGCCGAGGCCTACAATGAGCAGTTCTTC. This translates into CSARVLLAEAYNEQFF.

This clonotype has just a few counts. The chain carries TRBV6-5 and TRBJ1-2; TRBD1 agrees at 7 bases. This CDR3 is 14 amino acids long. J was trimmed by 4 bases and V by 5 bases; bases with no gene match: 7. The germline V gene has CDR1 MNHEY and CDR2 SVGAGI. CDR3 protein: CASSRNRGTYGYTF. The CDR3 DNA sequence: TGTGCCAGCAGTCGTAACAGGGGAACCTATGGCTACACCTTC.

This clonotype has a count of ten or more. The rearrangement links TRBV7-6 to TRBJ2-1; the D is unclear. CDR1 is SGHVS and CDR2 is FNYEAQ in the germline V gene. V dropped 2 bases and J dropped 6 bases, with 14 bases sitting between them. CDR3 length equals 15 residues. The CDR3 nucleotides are TGTGCCAGCAGCTTAAGCCCCGAGGCTAGCAATGAGCAGTTCTTC. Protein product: CASSLSPEASNEQFF.

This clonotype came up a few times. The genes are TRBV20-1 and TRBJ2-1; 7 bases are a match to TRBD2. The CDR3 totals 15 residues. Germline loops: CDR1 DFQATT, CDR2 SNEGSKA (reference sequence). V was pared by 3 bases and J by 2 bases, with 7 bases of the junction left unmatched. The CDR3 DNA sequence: TGCAGTGCTAGCCCCACTAGCGTCGCCTACAATGAGCAGTTCTTC. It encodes CSASPTSVAYNEQFF.

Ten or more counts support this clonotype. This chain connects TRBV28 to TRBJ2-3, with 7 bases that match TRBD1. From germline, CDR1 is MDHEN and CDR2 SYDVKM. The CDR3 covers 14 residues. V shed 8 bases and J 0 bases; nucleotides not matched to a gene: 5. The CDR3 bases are TGTGCCAGCGGGGACAGCTCTAGCACAGATACGCAGTATTTT. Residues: CASGDSSSTDTQYF.

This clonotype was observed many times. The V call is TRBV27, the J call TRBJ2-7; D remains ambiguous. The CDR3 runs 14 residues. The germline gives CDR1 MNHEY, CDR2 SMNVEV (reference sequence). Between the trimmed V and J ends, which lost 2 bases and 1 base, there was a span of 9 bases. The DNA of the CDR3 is TGTGCCAGCAGTTTAGGAGCCTTATCCTACGAGCAGTACTTC. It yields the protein CASSLGALSYEQYF.

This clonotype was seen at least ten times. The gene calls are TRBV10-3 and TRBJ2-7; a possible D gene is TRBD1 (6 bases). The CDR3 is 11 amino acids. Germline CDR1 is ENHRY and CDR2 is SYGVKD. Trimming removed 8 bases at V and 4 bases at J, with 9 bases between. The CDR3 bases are TGTGCCATCTCTCAGGGGTACGAGCAGTACTTC. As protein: CAISQGYEQYF.

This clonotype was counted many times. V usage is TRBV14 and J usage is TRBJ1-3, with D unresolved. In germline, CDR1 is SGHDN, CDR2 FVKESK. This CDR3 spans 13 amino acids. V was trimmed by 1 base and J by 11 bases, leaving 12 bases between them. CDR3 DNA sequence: TGTGCCAGCAGCCAAGTGAGAGACGGCCCCATATATTTT. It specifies CASSQVRDGPIYF.

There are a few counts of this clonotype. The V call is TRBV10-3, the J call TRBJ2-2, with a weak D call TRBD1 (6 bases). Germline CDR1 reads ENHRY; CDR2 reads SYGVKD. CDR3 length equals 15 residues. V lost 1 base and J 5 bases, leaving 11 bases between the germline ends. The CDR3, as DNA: TGTGCCATCAGTGAGTTGGACAGCAATACCGGGGAGCTGTTTTTT. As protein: CAISELDSNTGELFF.